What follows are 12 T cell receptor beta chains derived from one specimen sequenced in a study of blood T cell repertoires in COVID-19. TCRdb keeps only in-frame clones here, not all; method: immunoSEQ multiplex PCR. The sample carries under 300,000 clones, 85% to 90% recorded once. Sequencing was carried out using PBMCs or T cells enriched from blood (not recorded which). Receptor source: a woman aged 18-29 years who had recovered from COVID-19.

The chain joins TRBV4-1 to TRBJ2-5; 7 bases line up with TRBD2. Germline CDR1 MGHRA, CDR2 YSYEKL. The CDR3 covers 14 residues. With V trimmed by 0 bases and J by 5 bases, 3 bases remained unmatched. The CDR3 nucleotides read TGCGCCAGCAGCCAAGACGGGGGGAGGGAGACCCAGTACTTC. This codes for CASSQDGGRETQYF.

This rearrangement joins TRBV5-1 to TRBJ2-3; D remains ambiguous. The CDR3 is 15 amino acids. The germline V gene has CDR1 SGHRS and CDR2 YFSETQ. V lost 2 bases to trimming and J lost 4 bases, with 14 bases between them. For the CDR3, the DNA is TGCGCCAGCAGCTTTCCGGGTGCCACCGCAGATACGCAGTATTTT. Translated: CASSFPGATADTQYF.

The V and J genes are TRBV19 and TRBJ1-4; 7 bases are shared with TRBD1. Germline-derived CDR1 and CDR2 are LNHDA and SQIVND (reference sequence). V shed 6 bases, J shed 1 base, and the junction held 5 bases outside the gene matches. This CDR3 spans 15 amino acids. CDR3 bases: TGTGCCAGTAGGGGTTACAGGGGAACTAATGAAAAACTGTTTTTT. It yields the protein CASRGYRGTNEKLFF.

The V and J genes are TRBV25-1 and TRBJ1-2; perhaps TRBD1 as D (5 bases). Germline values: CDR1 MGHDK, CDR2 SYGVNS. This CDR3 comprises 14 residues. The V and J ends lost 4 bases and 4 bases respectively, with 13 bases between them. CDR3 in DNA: TGTGCCAGCAGTGGAAAGGGGAAGGTCTATGGCTACACCTTC. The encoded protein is CASSGKGKVYGYTF.

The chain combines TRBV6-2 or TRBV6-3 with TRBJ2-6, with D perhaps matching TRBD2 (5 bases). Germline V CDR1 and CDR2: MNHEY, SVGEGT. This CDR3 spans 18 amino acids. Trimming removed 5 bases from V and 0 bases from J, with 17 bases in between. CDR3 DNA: TGTGCCAGCAGTCCCGGGGTGAGGGCAACCTCTGGGGCCAACGTCCTGACTTTC. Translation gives CASSPGVRATSGANVLTF.

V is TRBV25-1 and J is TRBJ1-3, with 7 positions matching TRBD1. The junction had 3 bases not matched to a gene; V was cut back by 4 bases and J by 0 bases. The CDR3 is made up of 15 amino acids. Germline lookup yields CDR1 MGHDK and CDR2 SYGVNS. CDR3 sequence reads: CASSVRDSSGNTIYF. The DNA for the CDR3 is TGTGCCAGCAGTGTCCGGGACAGCTCTGGAAACACCATATATTTT.

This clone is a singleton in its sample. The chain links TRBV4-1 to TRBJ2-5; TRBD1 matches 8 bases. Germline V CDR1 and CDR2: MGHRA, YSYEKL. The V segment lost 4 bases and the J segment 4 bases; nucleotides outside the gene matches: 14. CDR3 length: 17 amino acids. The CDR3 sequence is CASSPLWTGKERETQYF. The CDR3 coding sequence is TGCGCCAGCAGCCCCCTATGGACAGGGAAGGAGCGAGAGACCCAGTACTTC.

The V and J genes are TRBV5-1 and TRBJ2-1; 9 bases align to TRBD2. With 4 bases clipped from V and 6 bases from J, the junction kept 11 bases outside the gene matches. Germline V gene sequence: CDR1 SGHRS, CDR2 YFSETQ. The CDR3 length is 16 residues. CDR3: CASSLFSGGTSNEQFF. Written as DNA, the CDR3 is TGCGCCAGCAGCCTCTTCAGCGGGGGGACCTCCAATGAGCAGTTCTTC.

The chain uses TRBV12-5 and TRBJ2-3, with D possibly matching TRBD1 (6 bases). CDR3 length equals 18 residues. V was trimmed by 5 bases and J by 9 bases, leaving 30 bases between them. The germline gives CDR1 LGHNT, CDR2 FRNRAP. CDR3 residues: CASGHRPLGIAQGTTQYF. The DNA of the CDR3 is TGTGCTAGTGGTCACCGCCCGCTCGGCATCGCCCAGGGGACGACGCAGTATTTT.

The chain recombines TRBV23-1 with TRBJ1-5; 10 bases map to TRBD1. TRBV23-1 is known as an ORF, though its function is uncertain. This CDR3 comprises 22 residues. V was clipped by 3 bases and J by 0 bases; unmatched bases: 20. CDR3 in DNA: TGCGCCAGCAGTCAGAGTTCCCACCTCGGGACAGGGGCAACCCTTAGCAATCAGCCCCAGCATTTT. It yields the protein CASSQSSHLGTGATLSNQPQHF.

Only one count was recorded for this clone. The CDR3 loop reads CASTPVGLAGVQGETQYF. The CDR3 nucleotides are TGTGCCAGTACCCCCGTGGGACTAGCGGGGGTCCAGGGGGAGACCCAGTACTTC. This rearrangement joins TRBV19 to TRBJ2-5; 14 positions match TRBD2. The J segment lost 5 bases and the V segment lost 7 bases, leaving 15 bases of the junction unmatched. The length of the CDR3 is 18 residues. Germline V CDR1 and CDR2: LNHDA, SQIVND (reference sequence).

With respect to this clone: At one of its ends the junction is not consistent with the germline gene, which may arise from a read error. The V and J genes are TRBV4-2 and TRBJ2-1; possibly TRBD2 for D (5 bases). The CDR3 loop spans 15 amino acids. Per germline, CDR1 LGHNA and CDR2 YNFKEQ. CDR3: CASNQRLGDYNEQFF. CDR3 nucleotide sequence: TGTGCCAGCAACCAACGACTCGGGGATTACAATGAGCAGTTCTTC.